Following are 13 T cell receptor beta chains from one sample sequenced in a study of vaccination and CD4 T cells after COVID-19. Stated treatment: roughly ten-day PBMC culture with coronavirus spike peptide pools or control peptides (ViraFEST assay). Cultured CD4+ T-cell DNA underwent Oncomine TCR Beta short-read sequencing. One entry per CDR3 protein results from TCRdb running MiXCR on the PCR reads. The data contain roughly 11,000 distinct CDR3 sequences, 40% to 45% of them singletons. Antigens of these TCRs are unknown. The sample taken for sequencing was CD4+ T cells from blood, cultured in vitro. The receptors derive from a human donor who had recovered from COVID-19.

The J gene is TRBJ2-1, the V gene TRBV7-8; 8 nucleotides agree with TRBD1. Trimming took 1 base from V and 1 from J; bases not matched to a gene: 12. The CDR3 consists of 19 residues. Per germline, CDR1 SGHVS and CDR2 FQNEAQ. In DNA, the CDR3 is TGTGCCAGCAGCTTAGGATCCCAGACAGGGGCTCCTTCCTACAATGAGCAGTTCTTC. It codes for CASSLGSQTGAPSYNEQFF. Complete variable domain (other parts from reference TRBV7-8 and TRBJ2-1): GAGVSQSPRYKVAKRGQDVALRCDPISGHVSLFWYQQALGQGPEFLTYFQNEAQLDKSGLPSDRFFAERPEGSVSTLKIQRTQQEDSAVYLCASSLGSQTGAPSYNEQFFGPGTRLTVL.

Worth noting for this clonotype: This clone may be a read error of a much larger clone one base away. V gene TRBV27 combines with J gene TRBJ1-2; 7 nucleotides agree with TRBD1. There are 15 residues in the CDR3. CDR1 is MNHEY and CDR2 is SMNVEV in the germline V gene (reference sequence). DNA of the CDR3: TGTGTCAGCAGACAAGCTCCGACAGGGAACTATGGCTACACCTTC. It encodes CVSRQAPTGNYGYTF.

The rearrangement joins TRBV15 to TRBJ2-4, with D hard to call. Trimming removed 4 bases from V and 0 bases from J, with 19 bases in between. The germline CDR1 and CDR2 sequences are LNHNV and YYDKDF (reference sequence). The CDR3 is 18 amino acids. CDR3 nucleotides: TGTGCCACCAGCAAGGAGACTGAGCTAAGTCTAGCCAAAAACATTCAGTACTTC. Translated, it gives CATSKETELSLAKNIQYF.

The J gene is TRBJ2-7, the V gene TRBV7-9; D is possibly TRBD1 (7 bases). CDR1 is SEHNR and CDR2 is FQNEAQ in the germline V gene (reference sequence). The CDR3 consists of 17 residues. V was cut by 7 bases and J by 5 bases, with 27 bases left in between. The CDR3 DNA reads as TGTGCCAGCATCCGATGGGCGGGGCCAGGGGGAATGGACGAGCAGTACTTC. Its translation is CASIRWAGPGGMDEQYF.

This clonotype was detected once. Written as DNA, the CDR3 is TGCAGTGCTAGAGAAACAGCACGCATGAACACTGAAGCTTTCTTT. Encoded protein: CSARETARMNTEAFF. The chain combines TRBV20-1 with TRBJ1-1; D gene ambiguous. The CDR3 has 15 amino acids. Trimming removed 0 bases at V and 0 bases at J, with 11 bases between. CDR1 and CDR2 from the germline V gene are DFQATT and SNEGSKA (reference sequence).

The chain is built from TRBV2 and TRBJ2-5, with TRBD2 as a possible D gene (5 bases). The germline V and J ends were trimmed by 4 bases and 4 bases, with 16 bases remaining between them. This CDR3 contains 15 residues. Germline assignment: CDR1 SNHLY and CDR2 FYNNEI. The CDR3 loop reads CASSGGAVPRETQYF. CDR3 in DNA: TGTGCCAGCAGTGGGGGAGCTGTCCCCCGAGAGACCCAGTACTTC.

This clonotype occurred a few times. The V and J genes are TRBV24-1 and TRBJ2-5, with 10 bases lining up with TRBD1. This CDR3 has 15 amino acids. The J segment lost 5 bases and the V segment lost 4 bases, leaving 6 bases of the junction unmatched. Germline loops: CDR1 KGHDR, CDR2 SFDVKD. DNA for the CDR3: TGTGCCACCAGTGACGGGACAGGGGCTTGGGAGACCCAGTACTTC. It codes for CATSDGTGAWETQYF.

The chain is built from TRBV10-2 and TRBJ2-7; no definite D call. V was pared by 6 bases and J by 0 bases, with 6 bases between. Germline values: CDR1 WSHSY, CDR2 SAAADI. The CDR3 has 12 amino acids. The CDR3 sequence is CASSTASYEQYF. CDR3 in DNA: TGCGCCAGCAGCACAGCCTCCTACGAGCAGTACTTC.

This clonotype turned up a few times. The V call is TRBV10-3, the J call TRBJ2-2; TRBD1 aligns across 12 bases. The V gene end was trimmed by 9 bases and the J gene end by 4 bases; junction bases not matched to a gene: 3. Germline-derived CDR1 and CDR2 are ENHRY and SYGVKD. The CDR3 has 14 residues. The CDR3 region has the DNA TGTGCCATGGGGGGACAGGGGGCCACCGGGGAGCTGTTTTTT. Encoded protein: CAMGGQGATGELFF.

This clonotype was seen more than once but under ten times. This chain links TRBV7-2 with TRBJ2-3, with 7 bases aligning to TRBD1. With V trimmed by 2 bases and J by 4 bases, 3 bases remained unmatched. This CDR3 spans 14 amino acids. Germline CDR1 SGHTA, CDR2 FQGNSA. The CDR3 nucleotides are TGTGCCAGCAGCTTATCACAGGGGTCAGATACGCAGTATTTT. Its translation is CASSLSQGSDTQYF.

This clonotype was picked up a small number of times. This rearrangement joins TRBV6-2 or TRBV6-3 to TRBJ2-3; the match to TRBD1 covers 8 bases. The germline gives CDR1 MNHEY, CDR2 SVGEGT. Unmatched junction bases numbered 11, after V lost 8 bases and J lost 4 bases. CDR3 length: 15 amino acids. CDR3 bases: TGTGCCAGCGGGCGGAGTGGGACAGGATCAGATACGCAGTATTTT. It is translated as CASGRSGTGSDTQYF.

The chain uses TRBV19 and TRBJ1-2; tentative D call: TRBD1 (5 bases). This CDR3 region has 15 residues. Germline CDR1 reads LNHDA; CDR2 reads SQIVND (reference sequence). Trimming pared 5 bases from V and 1 base from J, leaving 14 bases between. DNA for the CDR3: TGTGCCAGTAGTCCCGACAGTCGAAATAACTATGGCTACACCTTC. This sequence encodes CASSPDSRNNYGYTF.

This clonotype was observed a few times. The genes are TRBV20-1 and TRBJ1-1; D uncertain. The V gene's germline CDR1 is DFQATT and CDR2 SNEGSKA (reference sequence). With 0 bases removed from V and 8 bases from J, the gap between germline ends came to 13 bases. The CDR3 is 13 residues long. As DNA, the CDR3 is TGCAGTGCTAGAGATCCTGGGAGGGTAGAAGCTTTCTTT. Protein: CSARDPGRVEAFF.